This T cell receptor beta chain was recovered during a study of graft-versus-host responses after intestinal transplantation. Study details: Recipients had multivisceral, liver-intestinal, or isolated intestinal transplants. Every one of the recipients received anti-thymocyte globulin induction and afterwards took tacrolimus and steroids for roughly three years. Study conclusions and caveats: Some GvH clones appeared in ileal mucosa or blood before recipient bone marrow. Within allografts, high graft-versus-host to host-versus-graft clonal ratios were seen among patients with graft-donor T cell macrochimerism.

The table came from immunoSEQ multiplex PCR; TCRdb's copy has only in-frame clones and leaves some out. The sample contains around 87,000 clones, 85% to 95% of which appear only once. For this clone: The antigen is undetermined.

The sequenced sample was unstimulated CD8+ T cells sorted from spleen or lymph node cells, obtained before transplant. This sequence originates from a human donor who was the organ donor for an intestinal transplant.

Here the CDR3 reads CASSGRGGARTGYTF. As DNA, the CDR3 is TGTGCCAGCAGCGGACGGGGGGGGGCGCGTACCGGCTACACCTTC. The chain is built from TRBV9 and TRBJ1-2; tentative D call: TRBD1 (6 bases). Germline lookup yields CDR1 SGDLS and CDR2 YYNGEE. The CDR3 has 15 amino acids. Trimming cost V 3 bases and J 8 bases, with 20 bases left between them.